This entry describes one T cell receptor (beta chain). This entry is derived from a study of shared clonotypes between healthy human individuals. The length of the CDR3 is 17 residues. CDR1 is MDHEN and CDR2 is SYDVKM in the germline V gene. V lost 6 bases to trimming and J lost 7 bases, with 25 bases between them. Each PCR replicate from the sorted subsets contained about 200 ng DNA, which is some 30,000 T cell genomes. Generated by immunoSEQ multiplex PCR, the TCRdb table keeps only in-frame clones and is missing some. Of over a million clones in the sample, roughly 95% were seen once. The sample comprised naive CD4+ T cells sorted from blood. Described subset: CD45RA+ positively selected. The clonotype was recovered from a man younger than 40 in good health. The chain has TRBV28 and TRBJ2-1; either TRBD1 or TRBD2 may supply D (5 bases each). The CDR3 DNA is TGTGCCAGCAGCAAGGGACCGACAGCCTACCCTCTAAATGAGCAGTTCTTC. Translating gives CASSKGPTAYPLNEQFF.